This T cell receptor (beta chain) was observed in a study of blood T cells in healthy people across ages. Details on this clonotype: An end of the junction does not agree with germline; a read error may underlie this.

Germline V gene lookup returns CDR1 SGHTA and CDR2 FQGNSA. This CDR3 has 14 residues. Every donor provided 9.5 to 10 milliliters of peripheral blood. Together with a sample-barcoded 5' primer, a J-beta primer mix was included in a second PCR lasting about 7 to 11 cycles. MiXCR was run by TCRdb on the 5' RACE reads, yielding one entry per CDR3 protein. The sample carries approximately 810,000 distinct CDR3 sequences, less than 35% recorded once. This chain links TRBV7-2 with TRBJ1-5; possibly TRBD1 for D (5 bases). The sample consisted of blood. The TCR was taken from a woman older than 75 in good health. CDR3 residues: CVSSLGLGDQPQHF. The CDR3 DNA reads as TGTGTCAGCAGCTTAGGATTAGGGGATCAGCCCCAGCATTTT.